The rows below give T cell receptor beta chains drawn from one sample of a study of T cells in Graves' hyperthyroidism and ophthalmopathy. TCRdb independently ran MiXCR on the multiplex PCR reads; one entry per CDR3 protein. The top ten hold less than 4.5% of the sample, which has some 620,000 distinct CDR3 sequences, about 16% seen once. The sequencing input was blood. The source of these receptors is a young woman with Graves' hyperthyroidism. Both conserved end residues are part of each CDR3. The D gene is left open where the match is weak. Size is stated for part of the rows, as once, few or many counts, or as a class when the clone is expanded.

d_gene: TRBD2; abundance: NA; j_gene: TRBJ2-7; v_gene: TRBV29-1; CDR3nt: TGCAGCGTCAACTCGGCTAGCGGGGTGGACGAGCAGTACTTC; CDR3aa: CSVNSASGVDEQYF
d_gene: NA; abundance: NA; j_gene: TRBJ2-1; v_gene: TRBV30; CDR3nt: TGTGCCTGGAGGTCGGGAGAGAGAGCCGAGCAGTTCTTC; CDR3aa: CAWRSGERAEQFF
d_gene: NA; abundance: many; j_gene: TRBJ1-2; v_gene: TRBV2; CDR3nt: TGTGCCAGCAGTACGACAGCTAACTATGGCTACACCTTC; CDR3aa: CASSTTANYGYTF
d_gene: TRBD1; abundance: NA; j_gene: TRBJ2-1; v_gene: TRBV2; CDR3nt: TGTGCCATCCCGGGACAGGCAGACAATGAGCAGTTCTTC; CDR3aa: CAIPGQADNEQFF
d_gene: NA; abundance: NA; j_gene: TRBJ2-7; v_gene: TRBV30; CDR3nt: TGTGCCTGGAGTGTAGCGAGCGGCTTCTACGAGCAGTACTTC; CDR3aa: CAWSVASGFYEQYF
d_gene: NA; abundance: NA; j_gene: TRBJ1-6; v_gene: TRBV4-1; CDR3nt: TGCGCCAGCAGCCACTGGCCCCTCCGAAGAGGTTCACCCCTCCACTTT; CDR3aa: CASSHWPLRRGSPLHF
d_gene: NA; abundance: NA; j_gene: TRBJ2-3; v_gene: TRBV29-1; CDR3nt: TGCAGCGTTGACCCTTCCGAAGGGGATACGCAGTATTTT; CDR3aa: CSVDPSEGDTQYF
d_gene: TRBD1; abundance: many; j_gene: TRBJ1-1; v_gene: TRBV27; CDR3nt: TGTGCCAGCAGTTCCGGGACAGGGGGCGTGTATAATGAAGCTTTCTTT; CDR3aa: CASSSGTGGVYNEAFF
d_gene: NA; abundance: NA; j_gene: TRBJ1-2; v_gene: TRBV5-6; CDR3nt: TGTGCCAGCAGCTTATTTTCGGGGGACTATGGCTACACCTTC; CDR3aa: CASSLFSGDYGYTF
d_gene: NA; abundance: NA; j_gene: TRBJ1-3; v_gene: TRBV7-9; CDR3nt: TGTGCCAGCACCTTCTCTGACTGGATCTCTGGAAACACCATATATTTT; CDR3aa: CASTFSDWISGNTIYF
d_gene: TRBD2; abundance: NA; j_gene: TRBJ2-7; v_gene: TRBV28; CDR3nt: TGTGCCAGCCGGGGGGGCGCGGACTCCTACGAGCAGTACTTC; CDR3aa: CASRGGADSYEQYF
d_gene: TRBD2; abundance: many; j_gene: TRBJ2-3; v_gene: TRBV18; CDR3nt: TGTGCCAGCTCACGACTAGCGGGAGGACAGACAGATACGCAGTATTTT; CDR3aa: CASSRLAGGQTDTQYF
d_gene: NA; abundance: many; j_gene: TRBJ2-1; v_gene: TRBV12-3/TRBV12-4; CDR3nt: TGTGCCAGCAGTAAGACGGGCGATGAGCAGTTCTTC; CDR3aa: CASSKTGDEQFF
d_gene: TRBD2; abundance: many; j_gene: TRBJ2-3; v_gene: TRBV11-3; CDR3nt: TGTGCCAGCAGCGGAGACGGGGAGGGTCCTAGCACAGATACGCAGTATTTT; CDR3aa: CASSGDGEGPSTDTQYF
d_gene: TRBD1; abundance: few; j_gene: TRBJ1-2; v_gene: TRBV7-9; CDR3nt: TGTGCCAGCAGCAAGACAGGGAATCCCAACTATGGCTACACCTTC; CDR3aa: CASSKTGNPNYGYTF
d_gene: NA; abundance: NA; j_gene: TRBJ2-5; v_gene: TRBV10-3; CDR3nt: TGTGCCATCAGTGGGGGAACAAAAGGGGAGACCCAGTACTTC; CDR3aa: CAISGGTKGETQYF
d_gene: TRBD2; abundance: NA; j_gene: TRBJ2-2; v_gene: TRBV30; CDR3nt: TGTGCCTGGAGTTTGCGGGAGGGCTTACCTGGCACCGGGGAGCTGTTTTTT; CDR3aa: CAWSLREGLPGTGELFF
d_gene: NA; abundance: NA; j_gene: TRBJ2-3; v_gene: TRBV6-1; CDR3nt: TGTGCCAGCAGCCCGACCGCCTCAGATACGCAGTATTTT; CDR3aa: CASSPTASDTQYF
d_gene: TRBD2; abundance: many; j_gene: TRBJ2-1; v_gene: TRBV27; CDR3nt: TGTGCCAGCAGTCCAAGGGGGACTAGCGGTTGGTACAATGAGCAGTTCTTC; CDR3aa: CASSPRGTSGWYNEQFF
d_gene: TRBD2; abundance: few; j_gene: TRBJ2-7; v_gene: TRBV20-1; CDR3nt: TGCAGTGCCCCTAGCGGGAGGCCTCCCTACGAGCAGTACTTC; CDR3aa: CSAPSGRPPYEQYF
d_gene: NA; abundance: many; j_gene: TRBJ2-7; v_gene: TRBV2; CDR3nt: TGTGCCAGCAGGCACACAGATTACAACCTCTACGAGCAGTACTTC; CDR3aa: CASRHTDYNLYEQYF
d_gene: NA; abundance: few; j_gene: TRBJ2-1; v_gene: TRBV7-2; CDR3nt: TGTGCCAGCAGCATAAGTACATGGGGGAATGAGCAGTTCTTC; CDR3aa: CASSISTWGNEQFF
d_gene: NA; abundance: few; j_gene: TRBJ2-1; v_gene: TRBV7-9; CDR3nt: TGTGCCAGCAGCCGGAACAGGGTATGGGAGCAGTTCTTC; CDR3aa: CASSRNRVWEQFF
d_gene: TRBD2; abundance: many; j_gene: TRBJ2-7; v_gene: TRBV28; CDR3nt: TGTGCCAGCAGTTTACCGGGACTAGCTTCCAAGCAGTACTTC; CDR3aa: CASSLPGLASKQYF